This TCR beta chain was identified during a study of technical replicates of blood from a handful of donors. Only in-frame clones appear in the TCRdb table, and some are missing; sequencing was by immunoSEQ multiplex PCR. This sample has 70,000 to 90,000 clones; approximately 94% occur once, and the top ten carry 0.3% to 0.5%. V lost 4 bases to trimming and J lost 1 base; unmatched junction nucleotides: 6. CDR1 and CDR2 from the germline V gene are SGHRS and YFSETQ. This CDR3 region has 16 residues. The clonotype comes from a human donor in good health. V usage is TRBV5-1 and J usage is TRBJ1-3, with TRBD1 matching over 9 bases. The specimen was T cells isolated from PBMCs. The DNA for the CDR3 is TGCGCCAGCAGCCAGGCCGGGACAGGGTCTGGAAACACCATATATTTT. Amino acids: CASSQAGTGSGNTIYF.